These T cell receptor beta chains were read from a single sample in a study of molecular identifiers for immune sequencing clone quantification. MiXCR was run by TCRdb on the PCR reads, yielding one entry per CDR3 protein. The sample shows fewer than 350,000 distinct CDR3 sequences, 24% of them seen only once. Sequencing was done on a sample of naive CD8+ T cells from blood, with Jurkat cell RNA spiked in. These receptor sequences come from a human donor in good health. Some libraries in this study had Jurkat cell RNA spiked in. Both conserved end residues are part of each CDR3. D genes are given only for firm matches. Only part of the rows carry a size: once, few, many, or a class if the clone is expanded.

D gene: NA
CDR3 length: 17
V gene: TRBV12-3/TRBV12-4
J gene: TRBJ2-2
clone size: NA
CDR3 DNA: TGTGCCAGCAGTTTATTGGCGCCCACTACGAACACCGGGGAGCTGTTTTTT
CDR3 protein: CASSLLAPTTNTGELFF

D gene: TRBD2
CDR3 length: 17
V gene: TRBV6-6
J gene: TRBJ2-3
clone size: many
CDR3 DNA: TGTGCCAGCAGTTACCCCTTTCTAGCGGGGGATGCAGATACGCAGTATTTT
CDR3 protein: CASSYPFLAGDADTQYF

D gene: TRBD2
CDR3 length: 14
V gene: TRBV4-3
J gene: TRBJ2-7
clone size: many
CDR3 DNA: TGCGCCAGCAGCCAACGACTAGCTGCGGGCGAGCAGTACTTC
CDR3 protein: CASSQRLAAGEQYF

D gene: TRBD1
CDR3 length: 15
V gene: TRBV6-5
J gene: TRBJ2-7
clone size: NA
CDR3 DNA: TGTGCCAGCAGTTCAACGGACAGGGGGCTCTACGAGCAGTACTTC
CDR3 protein: CASSSTDRGLYEQYF

D gene: TRBD2
CDR3 length: 16
V gene: TRBV4-3
J gene: TRBJ2-7
clone size: many
CDR3 DNA: TGCGCCAGCAGTTCGACAGCGGGGGTAGTCTCCTACGAGCAGTACTTC
CDR3 protein: CASSSTAGVVSYEQYF

D gene: NA
CDR3 length: 13
V gene: TRBV5-6
J gene: TRBJ1-1
clone size: NA
CDR3 DNA: TGTGCCGGCAGCTTAGGAGGAAACACTGAAGCTTTCTTT
CDR3 protein: CAGSLGGNTEAFF

D gene: NA
CDR3 length: 17
V gene: TRBV7-8
J gene: TRBJ1-5
clone size: NA
CDR3 DNA: TGTGCCAGCAGCTTAGTTAGCGGAGGAGTTAGCAATCAGCCCCAGCATTTT
CDR3 protein: CASSLVSGGVSNQPQHF

D gene: TRBD2
CDR3 length: 14
V gene: TRBV12-3/TRBV12-4
J gene: TRBJ2-5
clone size: many
CDR3 DNA: TGTGCCAGCAGTTCTCTAGCGGGAAGAGAGACCCAGTACTTC
CDR3 protein: CASSSLAGRETQYF

D gene: NA
CDR3 length: 15
V gene: TRBV7-9
J gene: TRBJ1-5
clone size: NA
CDR3 DNA: TGTGCCAGCAGCTTAGCTCCCGGGGTGGATCAGCCCCAGCATTTT
CDR3 protein: CASSLAPGVDQPQHF

D gene: TRBD2
CDR3 length: 17
V gene: TRBV4-3
J gene: TRBJ2-3
clone size: many
CDR3 DNA: TGCGCCAGCAGCCCCCGTTTAGCGGGGACAAGCACAGATACGCAGTATTTT
CDR3 protein: CASSPRLAGTSTDTQYF

D gene: NA
CDR3 length: 15
V gene: TRBV6-2/TRBV6-3
J gene: TRBJ1-5
clone size: NA
CDR3 DNA: TGTGCCAGCAGTTTTTGGTCTGGGAGCAATCAGCCCCAGCATTTT
CDR3 protein: CASSFWSGSNQPQHF

D gene: TRBD2
CDR3 length: 19
V gene: TRBV7-9
J gene: TRBJ2-7
clone size: NA
CDR3 DNA: TGTGCCAGCAGCTCTACTAGCGCCAATCCCCCAATCCTAAGCTACGTGCAGTACTTC
CDR3 protein: CASSSTSANPPILSYVQYF

D gene: NA
CDR3 length: 15
V gene: TRBV4-3
J gene: TRBJ1-4
clone size: few
CDR3 DNA: TGCGCCAGCAGCCCTGCCGGGACCAGAGCTCAAAAACTGTTTTTT
CDR3 protein: CASSPAGTRAQKLFF

D gene: TRBD1
CDR3 length: 16
V gene: TRBV14
J gene: TRBJ2-7
clone size: NA
CDR3 DNA: TGTGCCAGCAGCCAAGGGACAGGGGGCTTGGGGTACGAGCAGTACTTC
CDR3 protein: CASSQGTGGLGYEQYF

D gene: NA
CDR3 length: 16
V gene: TRBV20-1
J gene: TRBJ2-7
clone size: few
CDR3 DNA: TGCAGTGCTAGAGATCAATCGGGCGTTTTCTCCTACGAGCAGTACTTC
CDR3 protein: CSARDQSGVFSYEQYF

D gene: TRBD1
CDR3 length: 21
V gene: TRBV20-1
J gene: TRBJ1-4
clone size: NA
CDR3 DNA: TGCAGTGCTACCAAAACCGGGACAGGGGGCACGGTTGGGGCGACTAATGAAAAACTGTTTTTT
CDR3 protein: CSATKTGTGGTVGATNEKLFF

D gene: NA
CDR3 length: 13
V gene: TRBV27
J gene: TRBJ1-2
clone size: many
CDR3 DNA: TGTGCCAGCAGTTTTTATAATGGCTATGGCTACACCTTC
CDR3 protein: CASSFYNGYGYTF

D gene: TRBD1
CDR3 length: 15
V gene: TRBV7-6
J gene: TRBJ2-5
clone size: few
CDR3 DNA: TGTGCCAGCAGCTTAGCAGACAGGGGCCAAGAGACCCAGTACTTC
CDR3 protein: CASSLADRGQETQYF

D gene: NA
CDR3 length: 13
V gene: TRBV13
J gene: TRBJ1-2
clone size: few
CDR3 DNA: TGTGCCAGCAGCCTGGACAACGAAGCTGGCTACACCTTC
CDR3 protein: CASSLDNEAGYTF

D gene: NA
CDR3 length: 16
V gene: TRBV12-3/TRBV12-4
J gene: TRBJ2-3
clone size: NA
CDR3 DNA: TGTGCCAGCAGTTTAGGTTTGAGCGGGAGCACAGATACGCAGTATTTT
CDR3 protein: CASSLGLSGSTDTQYF

D gene: TRBD1
CDR3 length: 13
V gene: TRBV20-1
J gene: TRBJ1-1
clone size: few
CDR3 DNA: TGCAGTGCTAGATACAGGGGGCTCACTGAAGCTTTCTTT
CDR3 protein: CSARYRGLTEAFF

D gene: NA
CDR3 length: 13
V gene: TRBV7-2
J gene: TRBJ2-7
clone size: many
CDR3 DNA: TGTGCCAGCAGCTTAGACGGGACCTACGAGCAGTACTTC
CDR3 protein: CASSLDGTYEQYF

D gene: NA
CDR3 length: 16
V gene: TRBV20-1
J gene: TRBJ1-5
clone size: few
CDR3 DNA: TGCAGTGCTAGAGAGCAGGGGACAAATAGCAATCAGCCCCAGCATTTT
CDR3 protein: CSAREQGTNSNQPQHF

D gene: NA
CDR3 length: 14
V gene: TRBV4-3
J gene: TRBJ2-1
clone size: NA
CDR3 DNA: TGCGCCAGCAGCCATTCCGCGACTACCAATGAGCAGTTCTTC
CDR3 protein: CASSHSATTNEQFF

D gene: TRBD2
CDR3 length: 15
V gene: TRBV19
J gene: TRBJ2-7
clone size: few
CDR3 DNA: TGTGCCAGTTCGACTAGCGGGTCCCTTAAGTACGAGCAGTACTTC
CDR3 protein: CASSTSGSLKYEQYF